Shown below are 13 T cell receptor beta chains from a single sample sequenced in a study of blood T cell repertoires in COVID-19. Produced via immunoSEQ multiplex PCR; TCRdb's table is partial and in-frame only. The sample gives hundreds of thousands of clones, around nine tenths of which show up once; less than 3% is in the top ten. Specimen: PBMCs or T cells enriched from blood (not recorded which). The receptors here all came from a woman aged 50 to 60 who had been exposed to COVID-19.

The chain uses TRBV9 and TRBJ2-1, with TRBD1 identical over 8 bases. With 4 bases clipped from V and 7 bases from J, the junction kept 4 bases outside the gene matches. The CDR3 is 13 residues long. Looked up from germline, CDR1 is SGDLS and CDR2 is YYNGEE. CDR3 DNA: TGTGCCAGCAGCCCACAGGGGGTGAATGAGCAGTTCTTC. Protein product: CASSPQGVNEQFF.

The rearrangement uses TRBV15 and TRBJ2-5; 8 bases line up with TRBD1. Germline trimming cut 4 bases from V and 5 bases from J; bases unmatched to any gene: 9. From germline, CDR1 is LNHNV and CDR2 YYDKDF (reference sequence). The CDR3 runs to 15 residues. This CDR3 is CATSTRGQRGETQYF. CDR3 nucleotide sequence: TGTGCCACCAGCACCAGGGGGCAAAGGGGGGAGACCCAGTACTTC.

The chain recombines TRBV5-4 with TRBJ2-5; 8 bases align to TRBD1. The CDR3 runs to 14 residues. V lost 6 bases to trimming and J lost 2 bases; unmatched junction nucleotides: 6. The germline V gene encodes CDR1 SGHNT and CDR2 YYREEE (reference sequence). CDR3 in DNA: TGTGCCAGCAACGGACAGGGTGGTCAAGAGACCCAGTACTTC. As protein: CASNGQGGQETQYF.

V is TRBV14 and J is TRBJ1-6; a possible D gene is TRBD1 (5 bases). The CDR3 is made up of 15 amino acids. Germline assignment: CDR1 SGHDN and CDR2 FVKESK. Trimming removed 1 base at V and 10 bases at J, with 14 bases between. This chain's CDR3 is CASSQVLGLGSPLHF. The CDR3 DNA follows: TGTGCCAGCAGCCAAGTCCTGGGGCTGGGCTCACCCCTCCACTTT.

The rearrangement joins TRBV27 to TRBJ1-3, with 7 bases identical to TRBD1. Unmatched junction bases numbered 3, after V lost 3 bases and J lost 4 bases. The CDR3 is made up of 14 amino acids. Germline CDR1 reads MNHEY; CDR2 reads SMNVEV (reference sequence). CDR3 loop: CASSFRQGGNTIYF. The DNA of the CDR3 is TGTGCCAGCAGTTTCCGACAGGGCGGAAACACCATATATTTT.

The gene calls are TRBV7-8 and TRBJ2-5, with 7 bases that match TRBD1. The CDR3 contains 15 residues. The germline gives CDR1 SGHVS, CDR2 FQNEAQ. V lost 5 bases to trimming and J lost 4 bases; unmatched junction nucleotides: 10. The CDR3, as DNA: TGTGCCAGCAGCCCTCAGACAGGGTCGCCAGAGACCCAGTACTTC. Protein: CASSPQTGSPETQYF.

The rearrangement links TRBV6-5 to TRBJ1-5; D is ambiguous. The CDR3 is made up of 14 amino acids. Germline CDR1 and CDR2: MNHEY and SVGAGI. The ends were cut back, 0 bases at V and 7 bases at J, with 10 bases in the middle. The DNA of the CDR3 is TGTGCCAGCAGTTACTCAACCGGGGTACAGCCCCAGCATTTT. Translated, it gives CASSYSTGVQPQHF.

The genes are TRBV29-1 and TRBJ2-2; maybe TRBD2 (7 bases). V was shortened by 7 bases and J by 2 bases, with 17 bases between the two germline ends. The CDR3 contains 15 residues. Germline V gene lookup returns CDR1 SQVTM and CDR2 ANQGSEA. For the CDR3, the DNA is TGCAGCGGGCTGGGGGCGGGGGCAAACACCGGGGAGCTGTTTTTT. This translates into CSGLGAGANTGELFF.

This chain joins TRBV5-1 and TRBJ2-5, with 8 bases identical to TRBD2. CDR1 SGHRS and CDR2 YFSETQ come from the germline V gene. The CDR3 spans 15 residues. The trim removed 2 bases at V and 0 bases at J, leaving 3 bases unmatched. The CDR3 nucleotides read TGCGCCAGCAGCTTACTTAGCGGGGACCAAGAGACCCAGTACTTC. Protein product: CASSLLSGDQETQYF.

The rearrangement joins TRBV28 to TRBJ1-4, with 7 bases matching TRBD1. Germline V lookup: CDR1 MDHEN, CDR2 SYDVKM. V was pared by 10 bases and J by 3 bases, with 8 bases of the junction left unmatched. This CDR3 has 14 residues. This CDR3 reads CAITGERANEKLFF. The CDR3 DNA follows: TGTGCCATCACAGGGGAAAGGGCTAATGAAAAACTGTTTTTT.

J is TRBJ2-1 and V is TRBV24-1, with 8 positions matching TRBD1. CDR3 size: 17 residues. With V trimmed by 3 bases and J by 4 bases, 10 bases remained unmatched. Germline CDR1 and CDR2: KGHDR and SFDVKD. The CDR3 nucleotides are TGTGCCACCAGTGATACCGGGACAGGAGCGTTGTACAATGAGCAGTTCTTC. It is translated as CATSDTGTGALYNEQFF.

V is TRBV5-1 and J is TRBJ1-1; a possible D gene is TRBD1 (5 bases). Germline V gene lookup returns CDR1 SGHRS and CDR2 YFSETQ. The CDR3 totals 14 residues. V was pared by 0 bases and J by 4 bases, with 10 bases between. The CDR3 DNA follows: TGCGCCAGCAGCTTGGGCCGACAGTTCACTGAAGCTTTCTTT. Protein sequence: CASSLGRQFTEAFF.

The chain couples TRBV6-5 to TRBJ2-2, with TRBD2 as a possible D gene (5 bases). From germline, CDR1 is MNHEY and CDR2 SVGAGI. The CDR3 spans 13 residues. The V end lost 9 bases, the J end lost 5 bases, and 13 bases lay between the germline ends. CDR3 in amino acids: CASSGTRTGELFF. CDR3 nucleotide sequence: TGTGCCAGTTCGGGTACTAGAACCGGGGAGCTGTTTTTT.